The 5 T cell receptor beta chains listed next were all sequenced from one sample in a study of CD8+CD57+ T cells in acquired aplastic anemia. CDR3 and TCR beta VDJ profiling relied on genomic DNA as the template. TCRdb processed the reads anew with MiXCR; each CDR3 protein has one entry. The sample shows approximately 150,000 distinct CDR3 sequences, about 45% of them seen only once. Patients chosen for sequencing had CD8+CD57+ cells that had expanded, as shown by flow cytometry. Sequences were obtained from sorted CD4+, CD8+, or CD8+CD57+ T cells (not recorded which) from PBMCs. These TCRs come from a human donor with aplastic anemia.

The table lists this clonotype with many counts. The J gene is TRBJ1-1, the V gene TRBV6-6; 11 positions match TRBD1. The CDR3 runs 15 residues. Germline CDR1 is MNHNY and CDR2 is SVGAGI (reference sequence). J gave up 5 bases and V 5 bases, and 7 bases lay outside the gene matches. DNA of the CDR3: TGTGCCAGCAGTCCAGGACAGGGGGCGTTGACTGAAGCTTTCTTT. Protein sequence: CASSPGQGALTEAFF.

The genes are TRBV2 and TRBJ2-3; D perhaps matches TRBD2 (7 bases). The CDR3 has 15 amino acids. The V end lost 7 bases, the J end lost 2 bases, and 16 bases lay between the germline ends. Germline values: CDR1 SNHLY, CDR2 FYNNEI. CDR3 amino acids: CASTNFAGATDTQYF. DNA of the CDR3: TGTGCCAGCACAAACTTCGCGGGGGCCACAGATACGCAGTATTTT.

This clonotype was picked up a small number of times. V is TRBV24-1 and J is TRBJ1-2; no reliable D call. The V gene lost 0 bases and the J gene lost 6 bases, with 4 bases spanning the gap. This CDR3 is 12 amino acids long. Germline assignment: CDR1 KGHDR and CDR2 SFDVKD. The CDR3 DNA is TGTGCCACCAGTGATTTGGGGGATGGCTACACCTTC. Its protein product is CATSDLGDGYTF.

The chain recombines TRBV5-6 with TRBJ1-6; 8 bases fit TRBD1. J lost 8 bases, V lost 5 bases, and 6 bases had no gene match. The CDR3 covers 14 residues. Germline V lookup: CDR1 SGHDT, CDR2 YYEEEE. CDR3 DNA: TGTGCCAGCAGTAGGGGACAGGCACATTCACCCCTCCACTTT. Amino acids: CASSRGQAHSPLHF.

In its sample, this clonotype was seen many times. CDR3 sequence (DNA): TGTGCCAGTAGTAAGACTGGCTATGGCTACACCTTC. Encoded protein: CASSKTGYGYTF. The chain joins TRBV19 to TRBJ1-2; D is unresolved. Deletions cut 4 bases from V and 4 bases from J, with 7 bases between. This CDR3 has 12 residues. The germline V gene encodes CDR1 LNHDA and CDR2 SQIVND (reference sequence).